This TCR beta chain originates from a study of T-cell memory formation after mild COVID-19. Whole-study results and caveats: Memory cells collected pre-infection included some clones that later responded, suggesting cross-reactive memory joined.

V lost 5 bases and J 2 bases, leaving 18 bases between the germline ends. CDR3 length: 16 amino acids. CDR1 and CDR2 (germline): SEHNR, FQNEAQ (reference sequence). Only a few counts were recorded for this clonotype. Antigen unknown. Amplification by 5'RACE using constant-segment primers produced TCR alpha and TCR beta cDNA libraries that carried sample barcodes and UMIs. TCRdb re-called the 5' RACE reads with MiXCR, one entry per CDR3 protein. The top ten clones hold 20% to 25% of a sample with around 340,000 distinct CDR3 sequences, roughly 13% of them seen once. The chain couples TRBV7-9 to TRBJ2-5; D ambiguous. The sequenced material came from PBMCs or a T cell subset sorted from them (not recorded which). The receptor comes from a man aged 18 to 35 who had mild COVID-19 (a few samples of this study predate the infection). Cell type and time point are not known. CDR3 in amino acids: CASSSTPTTDQETQYF. The CDR3 DNA follows: TGTGCCAGCAGCAGCACACCGACGACGGATCAAGAGACCCAGTACTTC.